This T cell receptor (beta chain) was recovered during a study of blood T cell repertoires in COVID-19. On the study more broadly: Donors in the United States, Italy and Spain gave samples during acute or convalescent COVID-19. T cells, B-cell-depleted T cells, or PBMCs provided the cDNA or gDNA that served as material.

Profiling relied on immunoSEQ multiplex PCR, and the TCRdb table lists in-frame clones only, not all of them. Counted here are around 47,000 clones, 69% occurring once; the ten biggest clones make up approximately 6.2%. The CDR3 runs to 15 residues. Trimming took 0 bases from V and 7 from J, leaving 12 bases between them. The germline CDR1 and CDR2 sequences are LGHNA and YSLEER. The sequenced sample was peripheral blood. The TCR originated in a man older than 75 with acute or convalescent COVID-19. This rearrangement joins TRBV4-3 to TRBJ2-2; D unclear. The CDR3 region has the DNA TGCGCCAGCAGCCAAGATCGAGGCTGGAGCGGGGAGCTGTTTTTT. It translates to CASSQDRGWSGELFF.